These 18 T cell receptor beta chains were sequenced from one sample in a study of T cell repertoires in cytomegalovirus infection. Their antigen targets remain unknown. TCRdb fed the reads into MiXCR, producing one record per CDR3 protein. The sample lists roughly 120,000 distinct CDR3 sequences; around 30% were seen once. The sample in question was CD8+ T cells from cultured PBMCs, obtained from culture after CMV antigen stimulation. The receptors originated from a human donor in good health (CMV status not recorded). Some clones in this sample may be carry-over from other donors' samples.

The rearrangement joins TRBV12-3 or TRBV12-4 to TRBJ2-1; 11 positions agree with TRBD2. The CDR3 has 16 amino acids. The ends lost 3 bases at V and 6 bases at J; junction bases unmatched: 7. The CDR3 protein is CASSFSASGGTNEQFF. The CDR3 DNA is TGTGCCAGCAGTTTTTCGGCTAGCGGGGGGACCAATGAGCAGTTCTTC.

This clonotype was counted only a few times. The chain couples TRBV19 to TRBJ1-5; D is possibly TRBD1 (6 bases). The CDR3 runs to 17 residues. Trimming took off 7 bases at V and 4 bases at J, with 23 bases between the two ends. Germline assignment: CDR1 LNHDA and CDR2 SQIVND (reference sequence). CDR3 in amino acids: CASTGTGYWGSNQPQHF. The CDR3 DNA follows: TGTGCCAGTACCGGAACAGGGTATTGGGGGAGTAATCAGCCCCAGCATTTT.

A few counts support this clonotype. The gene calls are TRBV10-3 and TRBJ1-1; 8 bases match TRBD1. CDR1 and CDR2 (germline): ENHRY, SYGVKD. The CDR3 length is 14 residues. V trimming: 6 bases; J trimming: 8 bases; junction bases outside the gene matches: 11. The CDR3 spells CAIRLDREGGEAFF. The CDR3 DNA reads as TGTGCCATCAGATTGGACAGGGAGGGAGGAGAAGCTTTCTTT.

This clonotype has ten or more counts. This sequence joins TRBV2 and TRBJ1-2; 7 bases are shared with TRBD1. Trimming at V came to 3 bases and at J to 4 bases, leaving 8 bases not matched to a gene. The CDR3 extends over 15 amino acids. Germline V gene lookup returns CDR1 SNHLY and CDR2 FYNNEI. The CDR3 nucleotides read TGTGCCAGCAGTGAGACAGGGCGGGCGAGCTATGGCTACACCTTC. As protein: CASSETGRASYGYTF.

This clonotype was observed once. The chain combines TRBV20-1 with TRBJ2-5; 7 bases agree with TRBD2. This CDR3 contains 13 residues. With 6 bases clipped from V and 2 bases from J, the junction kept 6 bases outside the gene matches. CDR1 and CDR2 (germline): DFQATT, SNEGSKA (reference sequence). CDR3 amino acids: CSATRDYQETQYF. DNA of the CDR3: TGCAGTGCAACCCGGGACTATCAAGAGACCCAGTACTTC.

A word on this clonotype: The junction shows a germline mismatch at one end, possibly a read error. The chain combines TRBV27 with TRBJ2-5; tentative D call: TRBD1 (5 bases). This CDR3 is built from 16 residues. Germline values: CDR1 MNHEY, CDR2 SMNVEV (reference sequence). CDR3 sequence (DNA): TGTGCCAGCAGTACACAACCCTCAGGGATACAAGAGACCCATCACTTC. This encodes CASSTQPSGIQETHHF.

This clonotype has more than one count but fewer than ten. As DNA, the CDR3 is TGCAGTGCTAACCAAATCGGACAGGGCAGCAATCAGCCCCAGCATTTT. Protein sequence: CSANQIGQGSNQPQHF. J is TRBJ1-5 and V is TRBV20-1; 8 nucleotides match TRBD1. The CDR3 runs 16 residues. J gave up 1 base and V 4 bases, and 9 bases lay outside the gene matches. The germline V gene encodes CDR1 DFQATT and CDR2 SNEGSKA (reference sequence).

The sample holds many counts of this clonotype. The CDR3 bases are TGTGCCAGCAGCTTGGGGGGGGACTACAATGAGCAGTTCTTC. It translates to CASSLGGDYNEQFF. The gene calls are TRBV7-9 and TRBJ2-1, with 7 bases fitting TRBD2. Looked up from germline, CDR1 is SEHNR and CDR2 is FQNEAQ (reference sequence). The CDR3 consists of 14 residues. The V and J ends lost 3 bases and 3 bases, in that order; junction bases with no gene match: 2.

The J gene is TRBJ2-3, the V gene TRBV3-1, with TRBD2 matching over 8 bases. Looked up from germline, CDR1 is LGHDT and CDR2 is YNNKEL (reference sequence). CDR3 length equals 15 residues. Unmatched junction bases numbered 8, after V lost 3 bases and J lost 6 bases. CDR3 nucleotide sequence: TGTGCCAGCAGCCATTCCGCGGGGGGAAGGGATACGCAGTATTTT. Protein sequence: CASSHSAGGRDTQYF.

The chain couples TRBV7-6 to TRBJ2-1, with D perhaps given as TRBD1 or TRBD2 (7 bases each). V was pared by 10 bases and J by 8 bases, with 18 bases between. The CDR3 sequence is 13 residues long. Germline V gives CDR1 SGHVS, CDR2 FNYEAQ. The CDR3 loop is CATRGEGEDEQFF. Written as DNA, the CDR3 is TGTGCCACCAGGGGGGAGGGGGAGGATGAGCAGTTCTTC.

The V gene is TRBV7-6, the J gene TRBJ2-3; 8 bases agree with TRBD2. Germline trimming cut 3 bases from V and 7 bases from J; bases unmatched to any gene: 3. This CDR3 has 13 residues. Germline assignment: CDR1 SGHVS and CDR2 FNYEAQ. CDR3 DNA sequence: TGTGCCAGCAGCTTTAGCGGGGAGAATACGCAGTATTTT. Its protein product is CASSFSGENTQYF.

This clonotype came up a few times. One junction end disagrees with the germline gene, perhaps due to a read error. The chain carries TRBV7-7 and TRBJ2-3; possible D gene TRBD2, 5 bases. The CDR3 loop spans 15 amino acids. From germline, CDR1 is SSHAT and CDR2 FNYEAQ (reference sequence). As DNA, the CDR3 is TGTGCTAGCAGCTTAGCGAATTCACTAGAAGATACGCAGTATTTT. This gives the protein CASSLANSLEDTQYF.

V is TRBV25-1 and J is TRBJ1-1; D is perhaps TRBD1 (6 bases). Germline V lookup: CDR1 MGHDK, CDR2 SYGVNS. The germline V and J ends were trimmed by 1 base and 1 base, with 13 bases remaining between them. This CDR3 region has 16 residues. The CDR3 DNA follows: TGTGCCAGCAGTGAATTAACAGGGACGCAGAACACTGAAGCTTTCTTT. It translates to CASSELTGTQNTEAFF. The full variable domain, in which reference TRBV25-1 and TRBJ1-1 provide the parts outside the CDR3, is EADIYQTPRYLVIGTGKKITLECSQTMGHDKMYWYQQDPGMELHLIHYSYGVNSTEKGDLSSESTVSRIRTEHFPLTLESARPSHTSQYLCASSELTGTQNTEAFFGQGTRLTVV.

This clonotype was counted between two and nine times. The chain couples TRBV6-5 to TRBJ2-1, with 7 bases that match TRBD1. The CDR3 spans 16 residues. CDR1 is MNHEY and CDR2 is SVGAGI in the germline V gene. After removal of 5 bases from V and 4 bases from J, the junction contained 11 bases not matched to a gene. This CDR3 is CASSNPGEQGYNEQFF. The CDR3 DNA reads TGTGCCAGCAGTAACCCCGGTGAACAGGGGTACAATGAGCAGTTCTTC.

This clonotype was found a few times. The rearrangement links TRBV11-3 to TRBJ1-2; D is undetermined. The germline V gene encodes CDR1 SGHNT and CDR2 YENEEA. This CDR3 region has 13 residues. Trimming took 2 bases from V and 6 from J, leaving 10 bases between them. The CDR3, as DNA: TGTGCCAGCAGCTTACCCAACGGTGATGGCTACACCTTC. It codes for CASSLPNGDGYTF.

The chain carries TRBV25-1 and TRBJ1-2, with 8 bases matching TRBD1. The trim removed 1 base at V and 3 bases at J, leaving 1 base unmatched. The CDR3 consists of 14 residues. The germline CDR1 and CDR2 sequences are MGHDK and SYGVNS. CDR3 sequence (DNA): TGTGCCAGCAGTGAATCGGACAGGGACTATGGCTACACCTTC. It translates to CASSESDRDYGYTF.

The chain recombines TRBV20-1 with TRBJ2-7; 8 bases line up with TRBD1. CDR1 is DFQATT and CDR2 is SNEGSKA in the germline V gene (reference sequence). The CDR3 loop spans 16 amino acids. V lost 7 bases, J lost 2 bases, and 16 bases stayed unmatched. The CDR3, as DNA: TGCAGTGTCCCCCTTACCGGGACAGGTGTGGCCTACGAGCAGTACTTC. Protein product: CSVPLTGTGVAYEQYF.

This clonotype has more than one count but fewer than ten. The chain has TRBV18 and TRBJ2-7; possibly TRBD1 or TRBD2 for D (5 bases each). The CDR3 is made up of 16 amino acids. Per germline, CDR1 KGHSH and CDR2 LQKENI. Trimming left V 3 bases short and J 6 bases short, with 21 bases between. The CDR3 nucleotides are TGTGCCAGCTCACCGGGACGCTCAGGAGGCGGTGGCGAGCAGTACTTC. Protein: CASSPGRSGGGGEQYF.